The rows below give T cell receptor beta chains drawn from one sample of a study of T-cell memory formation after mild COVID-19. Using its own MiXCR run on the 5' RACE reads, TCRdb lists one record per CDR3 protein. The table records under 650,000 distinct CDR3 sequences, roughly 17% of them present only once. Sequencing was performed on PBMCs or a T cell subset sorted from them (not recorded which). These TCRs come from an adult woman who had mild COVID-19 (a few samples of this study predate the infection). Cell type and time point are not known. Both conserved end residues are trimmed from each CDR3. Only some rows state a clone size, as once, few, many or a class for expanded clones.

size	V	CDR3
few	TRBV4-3	ASSQEIAGFYEQY
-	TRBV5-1	ASSLDPGQGGTYEQY
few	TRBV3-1	ASSQGPGSQETQY
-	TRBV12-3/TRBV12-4	ASSLGGQGTYNEQF
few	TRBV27	ASSPHGQGRTQPQH
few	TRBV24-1	ATSDPEGLAGGQF
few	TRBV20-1	SARGEGYGYT
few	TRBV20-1	SARDRGRDEQF
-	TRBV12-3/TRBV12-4	ASSWDRGRSTEAF
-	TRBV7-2	ASSAGLRLEAF
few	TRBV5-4	ASSLGGGPDNEQF
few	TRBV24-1	ATRWTDEAF
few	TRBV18	ASSPTHSNYEQY
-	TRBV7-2	ASSFLEEILEEQY
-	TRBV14	ASSQLQGEQY
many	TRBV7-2	ASSLDRGETQY
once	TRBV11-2	ASLRSPEAYNEQF
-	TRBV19	ASSKPRDRGLYTDEQF
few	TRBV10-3	AISESLGQAYGYT
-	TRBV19	ASSRRYRDRVNYGYT
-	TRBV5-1	ASSQPYLRDKNTGELF
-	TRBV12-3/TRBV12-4	ASSNHLGSNQPQH
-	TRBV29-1	SVELDRPTAEQY
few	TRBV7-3	ASSLQAGVSYNEQF
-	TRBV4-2	ASSQDSGFMNTEAF
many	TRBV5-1	ASRQGQVLEQY
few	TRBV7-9	ASSFASGSFTGELF
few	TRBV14	ASSHQPGQGPYSYNEQF
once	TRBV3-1	ASSHEGDLRPLYGYT
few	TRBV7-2	ASSLARLAGLETQY
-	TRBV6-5	ASTHGGSVDTQY
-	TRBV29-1	SVERQGGNTEAF
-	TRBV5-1	ASSPGGYPYNEQF
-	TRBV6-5	ASSRVGRTEAF
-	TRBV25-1	ASEWRVGEQY
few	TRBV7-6	ASSLAPRQGFYGYT
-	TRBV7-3	ASSSAYQETQY
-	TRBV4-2	ASSTRDNGEKLF
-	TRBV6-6	ASSYGGGAGSVNTEAF
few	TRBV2	ASSWTSGSSGELF
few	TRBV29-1	SVVGRGQETQY
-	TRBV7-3	ASSLRQGKNTGELF
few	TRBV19	ASSIGVRGETQY
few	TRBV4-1	ASSQGRLLGNKANEKLF
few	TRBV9	ASSARGGGASWWSYNEQF
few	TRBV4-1	ASSHGPRGSNTEAF
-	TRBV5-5	ASSPTDRAGTEAF
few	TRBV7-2	ASSLALRGGKHEQY
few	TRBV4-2	ASSQGVQETQY
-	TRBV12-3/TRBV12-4	ASRGQTVPYNEQF
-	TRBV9	ASSPSDGSYTEAF
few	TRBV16	ASSPGTLTYEQY
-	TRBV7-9	ASSLAAGERLF
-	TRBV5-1	ASSFRGTSSYEQY
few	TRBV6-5	ASREGQGAKTEAF
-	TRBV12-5	ASGFWREGRQTQY
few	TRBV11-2	ASSSRSHSYNEQF
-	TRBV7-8	ASSLIMRGQEAF
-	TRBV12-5	ASGTTGVAQPQH
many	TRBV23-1	ASSQSWGTFTDTQY